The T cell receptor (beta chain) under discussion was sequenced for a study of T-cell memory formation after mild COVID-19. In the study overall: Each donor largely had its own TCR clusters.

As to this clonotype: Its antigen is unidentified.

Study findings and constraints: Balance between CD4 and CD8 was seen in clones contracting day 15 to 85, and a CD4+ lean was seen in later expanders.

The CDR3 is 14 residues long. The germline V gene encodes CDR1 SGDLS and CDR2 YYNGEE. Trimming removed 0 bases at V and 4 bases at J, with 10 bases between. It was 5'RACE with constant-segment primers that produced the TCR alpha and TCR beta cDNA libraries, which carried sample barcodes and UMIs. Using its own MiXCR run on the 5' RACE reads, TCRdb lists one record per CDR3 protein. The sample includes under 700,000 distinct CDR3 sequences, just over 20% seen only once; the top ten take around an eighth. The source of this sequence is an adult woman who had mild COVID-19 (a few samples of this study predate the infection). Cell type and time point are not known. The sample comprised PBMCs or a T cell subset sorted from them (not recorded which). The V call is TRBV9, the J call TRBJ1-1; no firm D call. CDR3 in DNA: TGTGCCAGCAGCGTAGCTCCGGGGATCACTGAAGCTTTCTTT. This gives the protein CASSVAPGITEAFF.